The 10 T cell receptor beta chains below all came from one sample that was sequenced in a study of radiotherapy plus CTLA-4 blockade in lung cancer. Data came from immunoSEQ multiplex PCR; TCRdb stores just in-frame clones and leaves some out. Of 95,000 to 150,000 clones detected, around 89% appear once; the ten largest clones hold about 7%. The sequencing used peripheral blood, collected from a patient treated with radiotherapy plus ipilimumab. Source of these receptors: a human donor with non-small cell lung cancer that progressed on radiotherapy plus ipilimumab.

CDR3 nucleotides: TGTGCCAGCATTAATTCGGAGGCGGGACAAACTGAAGCTTTCTTT. It encodes CASINSEAGQTEAFF. V and J are TRBV6-6 and TRBJ1-1, with D possibly TRBD1 on 6 matching bases. Between the trimmed V and J ends, which lost 7 bases and 5 bases, there was a span of 20 bases. Germline CDR1 and CDR2: MNHNY and SVGAGI (reference sequence). The CDR3 has 15 amino acids.

The gene calls are TRBV11-3 and TRBJ2-5; the match to TRBD2 covers 8 bases. V dropped 3 bases and J dropped 1; count of bases not matched to a gene: 1. There are 14 residues in the CDR3. Germline assignment: CDR1 SGHNT and CDR2 YENEEA. The CDR3 reads CASSFGTSQETQYF. In DNA, the CDR3 is TGTGCCAGCAGCTTTGGGACTAGCCAAGAGACCCAGTACTTC.

The V and J genes are TRBV5-6 and TRBJ2-1; TRBD2 matches 14 bases. V gave up 1 base and J gave up 8 bases; unmatched junction bases: 5. The CDR3 is made up of 16 amino acids. The V gene's germline CDR1 is SGHDT and CDR2 YYEEEE. The CDR3 is CASSLTGLAGVYEQFF. The CDR3 DNA reads as TGTGCCAGCAGCTTGACGGGACTAGCGGGAGTCTATGAGCAGTTCTTC. Variable domain in full (rest from reference TRBV5-6 and TRBJ2-1): DAGVTQSPTHLIKTRGQQVTLRCSPKSGHDTVSWYQQALGQGPQFIFQYYEEEERQRGNFPDRFSGHQFPNYSSELNVNALLLGDSALYLCASSLTGLAGVYEQFFGPGTRLTVL.

This chain uses TRBV29-1 with TRBJ2-7; D is perhaps TRBD1 (5 bases). CDR3 size: 13 residues. Germline-derived CDR1 and CDR2 are SQVTM and ANQGSEA. The V and J ends lost 1 base and 4 bases respectively, with 11 bases between them. CDR3 nucleotides: TGCAGCGTTGAAGGCAGGGTACCTTACGAGCAGTACTTC. Protein: CSVEGRVPYEQYF.

The gene calls are TRBV11-2 and TRBJ2-1; 14 positions match TRBD2. CDR1 and CDR2 from the germline V gene are SGHAT and FQNNGV. V was pared by 5 bases and J by 9 bases, with 6 bases of the junction left unmatched. CDR3 length: 15 amino acids. CDR3 protein: CASSPGLAGVGEQFF. The CDR3 DNA sequence: TGTGCCAGCAGCCCGGGACTAGCGGGAGTGGGTGAGCAGTTCTTC.

This chain uses TRBV15 with TRBJ2-3; 11 positions agree with TRBD2. Germline-derived CDR1 and CDR2 are LNHNV and YYDKDF (reference sequence). The CDR3 is 18 amino acids. V shed 3 bases and J 4 bases; nucleotides not matched to a gene: 12. The CDR3 coding sequence is TGTGCCACCAGCAGCGAGCGCACTAGCGGGAGATTGCCAGATACGCAGTATTTT. Encoded protein: CATSSERTSGRLPDTQYF.

This chain connects TRBV7-9 to TRBJ2-5; 9 positions match TRBD1. The CDR3 extends over 15 amino acids. The V segment lost 4 bases and the J segment 4 bases; nucleotides outside the gene matches: 7. Germline V gene lookup returns CDR1 SEHNR and CDR2 FQNEAQ (reference sequence). This CDR3 reads CASSSDRGGRETQYF. The CDR3 DNA sequence: TGTGCCAGCAGCTCGGACAGGGGAGGCAGAGAGACCCAGTACTTC.

The V call is TRBV27, the J call TRBJ2-1; D may be TRBD1 (5 bases). Germline assignment: CDR1 MNHEY and CDR2 SMNVEV (reference sequence). The CDR3 covers 12 residues. V lost 2 bases to trimming and J lost 7 bases, with 6 bases between them. The CDR3 DNA follows: TGTGCCAGCAGTTTAAGGGGAAATGAGCAGTTCTTC. This codes for CASSLRGNEQFF.

The table lists this clone with a count of one. The chain has TRBV14 and TRBJ1-1; D remains unclear. The germline gives CDR1 SGHDN, CDR2 FVKESK. The CDR3 runs to 15 residues. The V and J ends lost 1 base and 3 bases respectively, with 12 bases between them. This chain's CDR3 is CASSQGRAGHTEAFF. DNA for the CDR3: TGTGCCAGCAGCCAAGGACGGGCGGGCCACACTGAAGCTTTCTTT. Full variable domain (outside the CDR3, taken from reference TRBV14 and TRBJ1-1): EAGVTQFPSHSVIEKGQTVTLRCDPISGHDNLYWYRRVMGKEIKFLLHFVKESKQDESGMPNNRFLAERTGGTYSTLKVQPAELEDSGVYFCASSQGRAGHTEAFFGQGTRLTVV.

J is TRBJ2-7 and V is TRBV9; D is undetermined. The CDR3 is 14 residues long. The germline CDR1 and CDR2 sequences are SGDLS and YYNGEE. Trimming took off 0 bases at V and 1 base at J, with 8 bases between the two ends. The CDR3 spells CASSVAVGSYEQYF. For the CDR3, the DNA is TGTGCCAGCAGCGTAGCAGTTGGGTCCTACGAGCAGTACTTC. The full variable domain, in which reference TRBV9 and TRBJ2-7 provide the parts outside the CDR3, is DSGVTQTPKHLITATGQRVTLRCSPRSGDLSVYWYQQSLDQGLQFLIQYYNGEERAKGNILERFSAQQFPDLHSELNLSSLELGDSALYFCASSVAVGSYEQYFGPGTRLTVT.